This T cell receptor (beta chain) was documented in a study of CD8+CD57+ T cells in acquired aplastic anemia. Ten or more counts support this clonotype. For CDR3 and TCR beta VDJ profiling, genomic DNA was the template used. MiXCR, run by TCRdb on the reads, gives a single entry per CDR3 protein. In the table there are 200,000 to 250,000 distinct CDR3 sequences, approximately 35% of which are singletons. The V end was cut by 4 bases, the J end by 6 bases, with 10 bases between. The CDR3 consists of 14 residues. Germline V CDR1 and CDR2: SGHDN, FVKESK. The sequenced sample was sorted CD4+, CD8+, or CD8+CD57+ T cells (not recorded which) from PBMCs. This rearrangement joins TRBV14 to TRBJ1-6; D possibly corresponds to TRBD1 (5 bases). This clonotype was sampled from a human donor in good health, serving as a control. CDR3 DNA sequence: TGTGCCAGCAGCCCAGGGTTCTCTAATTCACCCCTCCACTTT. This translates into CASSPGFSNSPLHF. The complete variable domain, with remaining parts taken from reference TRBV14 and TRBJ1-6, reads EAGVTQFPSHSVIEKGQTVTLRCDPISGHDNLYWYRRVMGKEIKFLLHFVKESKQDESGMPNNRFLAERTGGTYSTLKVQPAELEDSGVYFCASSPGFSNSPLHFGNGTRLTVT.